The subject of this entry is one T cell receptor beta chain. The germline V gene has CDR1 GTSNPN and CDR2 SVGIG (reference sequence). The CDR3 contains 16 residues. The J segment lost 6 bases and the V segment lost 3 bases, leaving 11 bases of the junction unmatched. Original processing notes: The assay estimated nucleated cells by amplifying reference gene primers. The protocol was immunoSEQ multiplex PCR, while the TCRdb copy is restricted to in-frame clones and leaves out a portion. V, J and clone size are taken as reported in that table, and D and trimming were inferred from the DNA itself. The sample contains some 120,000 clones, roughly 88% of which appear only once. These data belong to a study of blood T cell repertoires in COVID-19. Across the study: The origin of the acute and convalescent COVID-19 samples was the United States, Italy and Spain. Sample material is recorded as cDNA or gDNA derived from T cells, B-cell-depleted T cells, or PBMCs.

The rearrangement joins TRBV30 to TRBJ1-3; 10 nucleotides agree with TRBD1. This TCR was recovered from a human donor in a cohort sampled during active COVID-19. The sample was peripheral blood. The CDR3 loop is CAWSIGTGEYQNTIYF. DNA of the CDR3: TGTGCCTGGAGCATAGGGACAGGGGAATATCAAAACACCATATATTTT. Variable domain in full (rest from reference TRBV30 and TRBJ1-3): SQTIHQWPATLVQPVGSPLSLECTVEGTSNPNLYWYRQAAGRGLQLLFYSVGIGQISSEVPQNLSASRPQDRQFILSSKKLLLSDSGFYLCAWSIGTGEYQNTIYFGEGSWLTVV.